Listed below are T cell receptor beta chains from one sample, sequenced in a study of blood T cell repertoires in COVID-19. Data came from immunoSEQ multiplex PCR; TCRdb stores just in-frame clones and leaves some out. The data hold some 230,000 clones, with around 86% observed a single time. Sequencing used peripheral blood. Receptors were obtained from a woman aged 80 or over with COVID-19, enrolled during active disease. CDR3s include the opening cysteine and the closing phenylalanine or tryptophan. A D gene is named only where the DNA matches it firmly. Size is omitted from some rows. Given values are once, few, many or a class for expanded clones.

v_gene: TRBV7-2; d_gene: -; j_gene: TRBJ2-1; abundance: -; len: 16; CDR3aa: CASSARGPSSYNEQFF; CDR3nt: TGTGCCAGCAGCGCAAGAGGTCCAAGCTCCTACAATGAGCAGTTCTTC
v_gene: TRBV5-1; d_gene: -; j_gene: TRBJ2-3; abundance: -; len: 13; CDR3aa: CASSLARTDTQYF; CDR3nt: TGCGCCAGCAGCTTGGCGCGAACAGATACGCAGTATTTT
v_gene: TRBV2; d_gene: -; j_gene: TRBJ2-7; abundance: -; len: 15; CDR3aa: CASTQPGQYTYEQYF; CDR3nt: TGTGCCAGCACTCAACCAGGACAGTATACCTACGAGCAGTACTTC
v_gene: TRBV6-2/TRBV6-3; d_gene: -; j_gene: TRBJ2-7; abundance: -; len: 12; CDR3aa: CASSSSGYEQYF; CDR3nt: TGTGCCAGCAGCTCCAGCGGTTACGAGCAGTACTTC
v_gene: TRBV11-1; d_gene: -; j_gene: TRBJ2-1; abundance: -; len: 14; CDR3aa: CASSLRTRGGEQFF; CDR3nt: TGTGCCAGCAGCTTAAGGACTAGAGGGGGTGAGCAGTTCTTC
v_gene: TRBV9; d_gene: -; j_gene: TRBJ1-2; abundance: -; len: 13; CDR3aa: CASSVGGYYGYTF; CDR3nt: TGTGCCAGCAGCGTAGGGGGCTACTATGGCTACACCTTC
v_gene: TRBV6-5; d_gene: -; j_gene: TRBJ1-3; abundance: -; len: 15; CDR3aa: CASRDGGLGGNTIYF; CDR3nt: TGTGCCAGCAGAGACGGGGGATTAGGTGGAAACACCATATATTTT
v_gene: TRBV5-1; d_gene: TRBD1; j_gene: TRBJ2-3; abundance: -; len: 14; CDR3aa: CASSRDRETDTQYF; CDR3nt: TGCGCCAGCAGTCGGGACAGGGAGACAGATACGCAGTATTTT
v_gene: TRBV28; d_gene: TRBD1; j_gene: TRBJ1-4; abundance: few; len: 16; CDR3aa: CASSLWRDRGYEKLFF; CDR3nt: TGTGCCAGCAGTTTATGGAGGGACAGGGGTTACGAAAAACTGTTTTTT
v_gene: TRBV6-5; d_gene: -; j_gene: TRBJ1-4; abundance: -; len: 14; CDR3aa: CASSDDRRIEKLFF; CDR3nt: TGTGCCAGCAGCGACGACAGGCGTATTGAAAAACTGTTTTTT
v_gene: TRBV10-3; d_gene: -; j_gene: TRBJ2-1; abundance: -; len: 14; CDR3aa: CATLRSSSYNEQFF; CDR3nt: TGTGCCACCTTGAGGAGTAGTTCCTACAATGAGCAGTTCTTC
v_gene: TRBV5-1; d_gene: TRBD1; j_gene: TRBJ1-1; abundance: -; len: 12; CDR3aa: CASSLDRGEAFF; CDR3nt: TGCGCCAGCAGCTTGGACAGGGGCGAAGCTTTCTTT
v_gene: TRBV12-3/TRBV12-4; d_gene: -; j_gene: TRBJ1-2; abundance: -; len: 12; CDR3aa: CASSRDSYGYTF; CDR3nt: TGTGCCAGCAGTCGAGACAGCTATGGCTACACCTTC
v_gene: TRBV11-2; d_gene: -; j_gene: TRBJ2-3; abundance: -; len: 12; CDR3aa: CASSPGVDTQYF; CDR3nt: TGTGCCAGCAGCCCGGGAGTAGATACGCAGTATTTT
v_gene: TRBV2; d_gene: -; j_gene: TRBJ2-6; abundance: -; len: 16; CDR3aa: CASSGERASGANVLTF; CDR3nt: TGTGCCAGCAGTGGAGAGAGGGCCTCTGGGGCCAACGTCCTGACTTTC
v_gene: TRBV7-3; d_gene: -; j_gene: TRBJ2-3; abundance: -; len: 15; CDR3aa: CASSFLGDATDTQYF; CDR3nt: TGTGCCAGCAGCTTTTTGGGAGACGCCACAGATACGCAGTATTTT
v_gene: TRBV5-1; d_gene: -; j_gene: TRBJ2-3; abundance: -; len: 14; CDR3aa: CASSISPPADTQYF; CDR3nt: TGCGCCAGCTCCATCTCCCCCCCCGCGGATACGCAGTATTTT
v_gene: TRBV19; d_gene: -; j_gene: TRBJ1-1; abundance: -; len: 15; CDR3aa: CASSIGGNMNTEAFF; CDR3nt: TGTGCCAGTAGTATAGGCGGGAATATGAACACTGAAGCTTTCTTT
v_gene: TRBV30; d_gene: -; j_gene: TRBJ1-5; abundance: -; len: 13; CDR3aa: CAWSAADDQPQHF; CDR3nt: TGTGCCTGGAGTGCTGCAGATGATCAGCCCCAGCATTTT
v_gene: TRBV10-3; d_gene: TRBD1; j_gene: TRBJ1-1; abundance: -; len: 14; CDR3aa: CAISQGQGDTEAFF; CDR3nt: TGTGCCATCAGTCAGGGACAGGGAGACACTGAAGCTTTCTTT
v_gene: TRBV5-1; d_gene: TRBD2; j_gene: TRBJ2-3; abundance: -; len: 17; CDR3aa: CASSQGLASYGTDTQYF; CDR3nt: TGCGCCAGCAGCCAGGGACTAGCCTCTTATGGCACAGATACGCAGTATTTT
v_gene: TRBV5-1; d_gene: TRBD1; j_gene: TRBJ2-2; abundance: -; len: 15; CDR3aa: CASNQGAGATKELFF; CDR3nt: TGCGCCAGCAACCAGGGGGCAGGGGCTACTAAGGAGCTGTTTTTT
v_gene: TRBV3-1/TRBV3-2; d_gene: TRBD2; j_gene: TRBJ2-6; abundance: -; len: 19; CDR3aa: CASSQGGGLAGGGANVLTF; CDR3nt: TGTGCCAGCAGCCAAGGGGGTGGACTAGCGGGAGGTGGGGCCAACGTCCTGACTTTC